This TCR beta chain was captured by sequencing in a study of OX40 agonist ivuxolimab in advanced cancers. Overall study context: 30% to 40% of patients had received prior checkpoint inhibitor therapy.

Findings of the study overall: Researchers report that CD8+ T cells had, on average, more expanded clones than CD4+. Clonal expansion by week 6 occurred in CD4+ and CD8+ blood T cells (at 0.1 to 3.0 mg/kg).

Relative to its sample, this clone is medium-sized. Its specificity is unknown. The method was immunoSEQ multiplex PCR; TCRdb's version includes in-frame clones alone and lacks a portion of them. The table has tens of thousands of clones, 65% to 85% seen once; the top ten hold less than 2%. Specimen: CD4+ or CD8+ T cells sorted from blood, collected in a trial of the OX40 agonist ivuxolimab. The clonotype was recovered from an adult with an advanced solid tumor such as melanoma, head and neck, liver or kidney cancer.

The CDR3, as DNA: TGCAGCGTAGCCCGCCTCCGGGACACCTCCTACGAGCAGTACTTC. This encodes CSVARLRDTSYEQYF. The chain couples TRBV29-1 to TRBJ2-7; D is perhaps TRBD1 (6 bases). The CDR3 sequence is 15 residues long. Germline assignment: CDR1 SQVTM and CDR2 ANQGSEA. V was shortened by 6 bases and J by 0 bases, with 18 bases between the two germline ends.